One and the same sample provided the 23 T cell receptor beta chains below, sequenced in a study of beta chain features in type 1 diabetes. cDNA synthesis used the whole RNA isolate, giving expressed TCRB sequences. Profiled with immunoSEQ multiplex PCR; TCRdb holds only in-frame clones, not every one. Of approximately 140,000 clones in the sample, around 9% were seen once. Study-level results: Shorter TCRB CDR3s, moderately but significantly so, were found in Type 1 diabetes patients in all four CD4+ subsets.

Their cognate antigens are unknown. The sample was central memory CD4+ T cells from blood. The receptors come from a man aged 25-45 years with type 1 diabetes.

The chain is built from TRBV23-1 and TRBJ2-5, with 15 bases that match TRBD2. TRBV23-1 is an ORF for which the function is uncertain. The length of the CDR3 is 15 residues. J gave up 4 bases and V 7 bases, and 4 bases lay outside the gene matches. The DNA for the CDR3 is TGCGCCAGCATCCGGACTAGCGGGGGGGGAGAGACCCAGTACTTC. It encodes CASIRTSGGGETQYF.

CDR3: CASPSDPSHGDTQYF. The CDR3 DNA is TGTGCCAGCCCTTCTGATCCATCACACGGGGATACGCAGTATTTT. The rearrangement links TRBV9 to TRBJ2-3; D gene ambiguous. Germline CDR1 is SGDLS and CDR2 is YYNGEE. The V end was cut by 7 bases, the J end by 6 bases, with 21 bases between. CDR3 length: 15 residues.

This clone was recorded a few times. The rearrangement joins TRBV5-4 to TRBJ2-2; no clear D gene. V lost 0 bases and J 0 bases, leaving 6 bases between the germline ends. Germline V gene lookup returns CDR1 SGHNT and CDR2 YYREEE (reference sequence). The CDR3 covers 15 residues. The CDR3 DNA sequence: TGTGCCAGCAGCTTGGCCAGCGCGAACACCGGGGAGCTGTTTTTT. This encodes CASSLASANTGELFF. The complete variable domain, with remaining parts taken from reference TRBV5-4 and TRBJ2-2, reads ETGVTQSPTHLIKTRGQQVTLRCSSQSGHNTVSWYQQALGQGPQFIFQYYREEENGRGNFPPRFSGLQFPNYSSELNVNALELDDSALYLCASSLASANTGELFFGEGSRLTVL.

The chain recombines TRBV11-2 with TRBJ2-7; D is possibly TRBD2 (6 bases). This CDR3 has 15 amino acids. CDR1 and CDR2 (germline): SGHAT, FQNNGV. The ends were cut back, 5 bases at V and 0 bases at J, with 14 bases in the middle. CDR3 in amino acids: CASSLGTLSSYEQYF. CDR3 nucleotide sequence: TGTGCCAGCAGCCTCGGGACTCTCAGCTCCTACGAGCAGTACTTC.

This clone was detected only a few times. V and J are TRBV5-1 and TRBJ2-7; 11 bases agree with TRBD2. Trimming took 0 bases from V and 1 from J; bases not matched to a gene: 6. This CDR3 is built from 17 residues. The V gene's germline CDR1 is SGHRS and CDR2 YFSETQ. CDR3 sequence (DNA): TGCGCCAGCAGCTTGGCCTCTACTAGCGGGGGATCCTACGAGCAGTACTTC. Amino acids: CASSLASTSGGSYEQYF.

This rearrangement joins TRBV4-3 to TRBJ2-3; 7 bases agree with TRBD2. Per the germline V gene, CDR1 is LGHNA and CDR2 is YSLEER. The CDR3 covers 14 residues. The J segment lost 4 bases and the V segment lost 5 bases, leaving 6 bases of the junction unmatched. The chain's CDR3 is CASSGVLAADTQYF. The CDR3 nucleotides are TGCGCCAGCAGCGGAGTGCTAGCGGCAGATACGCAGTATTTT.

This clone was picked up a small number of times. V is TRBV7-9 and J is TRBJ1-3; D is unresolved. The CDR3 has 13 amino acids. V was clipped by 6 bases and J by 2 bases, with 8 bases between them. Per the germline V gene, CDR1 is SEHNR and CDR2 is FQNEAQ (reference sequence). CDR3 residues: CASRRDTGNTIYF. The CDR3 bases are TGTGCCAGCAGAAGAGATACTGGAAACACCATATATTTT.

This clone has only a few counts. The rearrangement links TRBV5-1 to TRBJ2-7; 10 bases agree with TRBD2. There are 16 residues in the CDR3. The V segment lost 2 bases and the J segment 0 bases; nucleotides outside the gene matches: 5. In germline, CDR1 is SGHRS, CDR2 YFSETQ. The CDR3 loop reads CASSFASGGSSYEQYF. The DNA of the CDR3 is TGCGCCAGCAGCTTTGCTAGCGGGGGTAGCTCCTACGAGCAGTACTTC.

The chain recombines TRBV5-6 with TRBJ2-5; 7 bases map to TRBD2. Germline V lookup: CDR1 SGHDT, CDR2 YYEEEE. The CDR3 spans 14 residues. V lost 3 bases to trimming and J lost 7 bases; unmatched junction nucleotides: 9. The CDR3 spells CASSYSGAAPTQYF. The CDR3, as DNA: TGTGCCAGCAGCTACAGCGGGGCGGCCCCGACCCAGTACTTC.

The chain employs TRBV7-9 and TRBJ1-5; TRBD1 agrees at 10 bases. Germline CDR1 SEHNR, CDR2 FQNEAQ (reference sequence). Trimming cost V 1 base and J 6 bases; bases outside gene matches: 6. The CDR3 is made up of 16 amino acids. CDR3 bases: TGTGCCAGCAGCTTAGGGACAGGGGGGGTTGGTCAGCCCCAGCATTTT. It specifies CASSLGTGGVGQPQHF.

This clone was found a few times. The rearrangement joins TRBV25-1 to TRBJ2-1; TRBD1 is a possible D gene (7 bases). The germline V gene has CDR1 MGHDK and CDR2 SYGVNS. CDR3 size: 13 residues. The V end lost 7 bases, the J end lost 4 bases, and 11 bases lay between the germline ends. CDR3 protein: CASTPGGYNEQFF. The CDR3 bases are TGTGCCAGCACCCCAGGGGGGTACAATGAGCAGTTCTTC. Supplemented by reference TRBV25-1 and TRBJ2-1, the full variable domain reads EADIYQTPRYLVIGTGKKITLECSQTMGHDKMYWYQQDPGMELHLIHYSYGVNSTEKGDLSSESTVSRIRTEHFPLTLESARPSHTSQYLCASTPGGYNEQFFGPGTRLTVL.

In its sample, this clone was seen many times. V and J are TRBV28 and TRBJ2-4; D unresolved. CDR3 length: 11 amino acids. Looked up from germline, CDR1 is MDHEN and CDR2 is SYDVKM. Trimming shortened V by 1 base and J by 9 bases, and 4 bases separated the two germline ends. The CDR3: CASSLSRIQYF. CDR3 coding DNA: TGTGCCAGCAGTTTATCGCGCATTCAGTACTTC.

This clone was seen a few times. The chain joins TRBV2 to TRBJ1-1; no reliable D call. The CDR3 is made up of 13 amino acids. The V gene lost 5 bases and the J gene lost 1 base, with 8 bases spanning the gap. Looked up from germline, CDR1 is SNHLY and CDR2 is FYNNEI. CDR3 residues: CASSIDTNTEAFF. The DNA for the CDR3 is TGTGCCAGCAGTATAGACACGAACACTGAAGCTTTCTTT.

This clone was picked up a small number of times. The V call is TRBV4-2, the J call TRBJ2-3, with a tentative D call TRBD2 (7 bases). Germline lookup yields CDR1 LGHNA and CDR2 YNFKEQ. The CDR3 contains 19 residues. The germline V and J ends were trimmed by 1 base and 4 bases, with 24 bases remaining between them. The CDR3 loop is CASSQAPQLGGGTPDTQYF. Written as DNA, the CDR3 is TGTGCCAGCAGCCAAGCCCCCCAATTGGGGGGGGGCACCCCAGATACGCAGTATTTT.

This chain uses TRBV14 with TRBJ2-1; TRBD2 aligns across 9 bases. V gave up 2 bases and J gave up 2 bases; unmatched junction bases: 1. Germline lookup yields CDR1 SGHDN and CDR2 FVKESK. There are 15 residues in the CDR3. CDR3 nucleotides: TGTGCCAGCAGCCAAAGACTAGCGGCCTACAATGAGCAGTTCTTC. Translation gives CASSQRLAAYNEQFF.

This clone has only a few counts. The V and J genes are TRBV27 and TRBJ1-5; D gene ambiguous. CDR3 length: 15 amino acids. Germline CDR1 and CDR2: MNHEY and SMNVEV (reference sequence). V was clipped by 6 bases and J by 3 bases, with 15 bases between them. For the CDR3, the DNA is TGTGCCAGCAGCCCCGCCTCGGGTTTCAATCAGCCCCAGCATTTT. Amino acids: CASSPASGFNQPQHF.

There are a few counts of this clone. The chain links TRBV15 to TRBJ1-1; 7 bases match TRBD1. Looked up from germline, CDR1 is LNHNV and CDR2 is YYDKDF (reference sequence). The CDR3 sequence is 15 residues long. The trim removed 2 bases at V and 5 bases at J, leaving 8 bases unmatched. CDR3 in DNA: TGTGCCACCAGCAGACGGGACAGATGGGGTACTGAAGCTTTCTTT. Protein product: CATSRRDRWGTEAFF.

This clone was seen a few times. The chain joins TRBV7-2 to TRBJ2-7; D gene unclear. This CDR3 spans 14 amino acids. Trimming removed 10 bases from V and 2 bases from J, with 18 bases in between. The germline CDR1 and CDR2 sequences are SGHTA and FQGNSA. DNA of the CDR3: TGTGCCACCCGCCCGAGCGCACTTACCTACGAGCAGTACTTC. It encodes CATRPSALTYEQYF.

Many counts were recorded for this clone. The CDR3 coding sequence is TGTGCCAGCAGCTTAGAACCCGGGGTTGAGCAGTACTTC. It yields the protein CASSLEPGVEQYF. V and J are TRBV7-2 and TRBJ2-7; D is possibly TRBD2 (5 bases). This CDR3 spans 13 amino acids. V was pared by 1 base and J by 7 bases, with 11 bases between. Germline V gene sequence: CDR1 SGHTA, CDR2 FQGNSA.

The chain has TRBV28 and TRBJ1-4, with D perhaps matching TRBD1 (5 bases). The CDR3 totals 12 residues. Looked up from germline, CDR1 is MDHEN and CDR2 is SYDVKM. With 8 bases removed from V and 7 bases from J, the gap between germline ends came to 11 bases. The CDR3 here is CASQITGEKLFF. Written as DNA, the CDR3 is TGTGCCAGCCAGATAACAGGTGAAAAACTGTTTTTT.

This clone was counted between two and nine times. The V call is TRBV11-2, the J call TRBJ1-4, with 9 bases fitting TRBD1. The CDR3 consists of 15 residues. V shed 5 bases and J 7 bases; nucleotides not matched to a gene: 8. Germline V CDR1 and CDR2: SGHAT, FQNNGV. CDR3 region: CASSPLRDRAEKLFF. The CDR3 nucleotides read TGTGCCAGCAGCCCTCTTAGGGACAGGGCTGAAAAACTGTTTTTT.

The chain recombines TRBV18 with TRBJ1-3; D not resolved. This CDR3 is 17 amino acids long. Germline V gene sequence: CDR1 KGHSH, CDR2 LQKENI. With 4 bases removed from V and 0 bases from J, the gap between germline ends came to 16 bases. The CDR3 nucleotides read TGTGCCAGCTCACTTGTTTCAGGCGCCAACTCTGGAAACACCATATATTTT. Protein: CASSLVSGANSGNTIYF.

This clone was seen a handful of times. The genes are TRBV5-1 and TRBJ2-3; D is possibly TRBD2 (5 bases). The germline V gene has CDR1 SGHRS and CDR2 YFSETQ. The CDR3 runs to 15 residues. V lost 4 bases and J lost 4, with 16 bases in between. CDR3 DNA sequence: TGCGCCAGCAGCGGTGGAGCGAGGGCGGCAGATACGCAGTATTTT. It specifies CASSGGARAADTQYF.